This TCR beta chain appears in the sequencing data of a study of radiotherapy plus CTLA-4 blockade in lung cancer. As for the study in general: Objective responses were recorded in 15% to 20% of patients, with disease control recorded in 25% to 40%.

The CDR3 spans 17 residues. Turning to this clone: What it binds is not known.

Sequencing was performed with immunoSEQ multiplex PCR; in TCRdb, only in-frame clones are kept and a portion is missing. The data contain approximately 94,000 clones, roughly 80% of them seen just once; the ten biggest clones take up about a quarter. Patients in the study, people with chemo-refractory metastatic non-small-cell lung cancer, received focal radiation plus ipilimumab CTLA-4 blockade. Study-wide results and limits: Early shifts in blood T cell clones, with interferon-beta, reportedly predicted response best. Radiotherapy plus ipilimumab was followed by expansion in blood of tumor-derived TCR clones.

Sequenced material: peripheral blood, taken from a patient treated with radiotherapy plus ipilimumab. This TCR came from a human donor with non-small cell lung cancer that progressed on radiotherapy plus ipilimumab. This sequence joins TRBV12-1 and TRBJ2-2; the D segment call TRBD1 is taken from the table without a DNA check. TRBV12-1 is annotated as a pseudogene. Here the CDR3 reads CASSLPYRGSGAGELFF. The CDR3 nucleotides are TGTGCCAGCAGCCTCCCGTACAGGGGAAGTGGGGCCGGGGAGCTGTTTTTT.